This TCR beta chain was observed in a study of T cell responses to AZD1222 COVID-19 vaccine. Study information: Analysis merged second doses at about 4 or about 12 weeks. Overall study results and limits: Donors were mostly white British, more females; clonal diversity possibly underestimated. Increased Spike-specific TCR breadth and depth were observed after two AZD1222 doses. Of the AZD1222 recipients, only 5 to 7 were seropositive at baseline.

Profiling relied on immunoSEQ multiplex PCR, and the TCRdb table lists in-frame clones only, not all of them. The sample has about 150,000 clones, 85% to 95% seen once; the top ten hold under 6.5%. A word on this clone: Its specificity is unknown.

This CDR3 region has 14 residues. Germline V gene data show CDR1 as SGHKS and CDR2 as YYEKEE (reference sequence). V was trimmed by 4 bases and J by 0 bases, leaving 11 bases between them. This receptor was obtained from an adult in good health. This chain joins TRBV5-5 and TRBJ2-7, with D hard to call. This specimen was peripheral blood, taken on day 0 of AZD1222 vaccination. The CDR3 spells CASSPTSSSYEQYF. Here the CDR3 DNA reads TGTGCCAGCAGCCCGACTTCAAGCTCCTACGAGCAGTACTTC.